This T cell receptor (beta chain) was captured in a study of memory CD4+ T cells and cytomegalovirus serostatus. In the study overall: Donors were healthy Belgian adults, 8 to 10 CMV seropositive and about two dozen seronegative. Study-wide points: Repertoires predicted CMV serostatus with median bootstrapped AUC of 0.95.

The sort gate was single viable CD3+CD4+CD8-CD45RO+ cells for memory CD4+ T cells. Positive selection with CD4 microbeads enriched total CD4+ T cells. CDR3 length: 17 residues. Trimming cost V 1 base and J 0 bases, with 14 bases left between them. Germline lookup yields CDR1 SGHTA and CDR2 FQGNSA. TCRdb's copy holds only in-frame clones and misses some; the assay was immunoSEQ multiplex PCR. The table includes 35,000 to 45,000 clones, 79% detected once. As for this clone: Its antigen remains unknown.

The origin of this receptor is an adult in good health and CMV-seronegative. The chain couples TRBV7-2 to TRBJ2-3; D is unresolved. Sequenced input: memory CD4+ T cells from blood. The CDR3 region is CASSLVGFGSSTDTQYF. In nucleotides, the CDR3 is TGTGCCAGCAGCTTAGTCGGATTCGGCTCTAGCACAGATACGCAGTATTTT.